This passage covers 27 T cell receptor beta chains from one sample sequenced in a study of T cell responses to AZD1222 COVID-19 vaccine. TCRdb keeps only in-frame clones here, not all; method: immunoSEQ multiplex PCR. Altogether 120,000 to 150,000 clones are present, roughly 86% being singletons, with the ten largest covering about 4.9%. This material consisted of peripheral blood, taken 28 days after the second AZD1222 dose. The receptors shown here come from an adult who received the AZD1222 COVID-19 vaccine.

The chain employs TRBV27 and TRBJ1-5, with TRBD1 as a possible D gene (6 bases). V was shortened by 6 bases and J by 7 bases, with 25 bases between the two germline ends. CDR1 is MNHEY, CDR2 SMNVEV, per germline (reference sequence). The CDR3 totals 17 residues. The CDR3 DNA reads TGTGCCAGCAGCCGCTCGTCAGGAACAGGGTCCTTACAGCCCCAGCATTTT. This sequence encodes CASSRSSGTGSLQPQHF.

The rearrangement joins TRBV5-1 to TRBJ1-1, with D perhaps matching TRBD1 (6 bases). Per germline, CDR1 SGHRS and CDR2 YFSETQ. V lost 0 bases to trimming and J lost 4 bases, with 10 bases between them. This CDR3 contains 14 residues. CDR3 coding DNA: TGCGCCAGCAGCTTGGCAGGGGCGGGCACTGAAGCTTTCTTT. Residues: CASSLAGAGTEAFF. Full variable domain (remainder filled in from reference TRBV5-1 and TRBJ1-1): KAGVTQTPRYLIKTRGQQVTLSCSPISGHRSVSWYQQTPGQGLQFLFEYFSETQRNKGNFPGRFSGRQFSNSRSEMNVSTLELGDSALYLCASSLAGAGTEAFFGQGTRLTVV.

This clone was observed a handful of times. The chain has TRBV15 and TRBJ2-2; no clear D. The CDR3 consists of 14 residues. Germline assignment: CDR1 LNHNV and CDR2 YYDKDF (reference sequence). V was clipped by 0 bases and J by 3 bases, with 5 bases between them. CDR3 in amino acids: CATSRDRYTGELFF. In nucleotides, the CDR3 is TGTGCCACCAGCAGAGATCGGTACACCGGGGAGCTGTTTTTT.

The chain uses TRBV11-2 and TRBJ2-7; possibly TRBD1 for D (5 bases). CDR3 length equals 13 residues. Germline V gene sequence: CDR1 SGHAT, CDR2 FQNNGV. Trimming pared 2 bases from V and 7 bases from J, leaving 12 bases between. The CDR3, as DNA: TGTGCCAGCAGCTTAAGCAGGGTGGGGGAGCAGTACTTC. It yields the protein CASSLSRVGEQYF.

The CDR3: CASSLASGSYNEQFF. CDR3 coding DNA: TGCGCCAGCAGTCTGGCTAGCGGATCCTACAATGAGCAGTTCTTC. This chain links TRBV5-1 with TRBJ2-1; TRBD2 matches at 7 bases. CDR3 size: 15 residues. V lost 5 bases and J lost 1; bases outside the gene matches: 6. Germline assignment: CDR1 SGHRS and CDR2 YFSETQ.

The J gene is TRBJ1-4, the V gene TRBV29-1, with TRBD1 identical over 7 bases. CDR3 length: 12 residues. The J segment lost 8 bases and the V segment lost 7 bases, leaving 7 bases of the junction unmatched. Germline loops: CDR1 SQVTM, CDR2 ANQGSEA. The CDR3 here is CSGSQGREKLFF. In nucleotides, the CDR3 is TGCAGCGGCTCACAGGGGCGGGAAAAACTGTTTTTT.

This chain joins TRBV30 and TRBJ2-7, with D uncertain. Trimming took off 0 bases at V and 2 bases at J, with 5 bases between the two ends. The germline V gene has CDR1 GTSNPN and CDR2 SVGIG (reference sequence). The CDR3 is 12 amino acids. CDR3 nucleotides: TGTGCCTGGAGTGTACTTCCCTACGAGCAGTACTTC. It codes for CAWSVLPYEQYF.

The J gene is TRBJ1-2, the V gene TRBV19, with 8 nucleotides matching TRBD1. CDR1 is LNHDA, CDR2 SQIVND, per germline (reference sequence). The V and J ends lost 4 bases and 3 bases, in that order; junction bases with no gene match: 7. The CDR3 runs 15 residues. The CDR3 nucleotides read TGTGCCAGTAGTAGAGAGGACAGGGTCTACTATGGCTACACCTTC. Protein product: CASSREDRVYYGYTF.

This chain uses TRBV4-2 with TRBJ2-7; D may be TRBD2 (6 bases). The CDR3 runs 15 residues. Germline CDR1 is LGHNA and CDR2 is YNFKEQ. Trimming pared 4 bases from V and 0 bases from J, leaving 13 bases between. CDR3 nucleotide sequence: TGTGCCAGCAGCCCGTACCTCGGGAGCTCCTACGAGCAGTACTTC. Translating gives CASSPYLGSSYEQYF.

The V and J genes are TRBV28 and TRBJ2-7; no reliable D call. The CDR3 extends over 14 amino acids. V lost 2 bases and J 2 bases, leaving 10 bases between the germline ends. Germline V gives CDR1 MDHEN, CDR2 SYDVKM. This CDR3 is CASSLVRKPYEQYF. CDR3 DNA: TGTGCCAGCAGTTTAGTACGAAAACCCTACGAGCAGTACTTC.

With regard to this clone: The same CDR3 arises from other DNA sequences in this sample as well. The CDR3 nucleotides read TGCGCCAGCAGCTTACAGGGTACAAATGAAAAACTGTTTTTT. Translated, it gives CASSLQGTNEKLFF. The chain joins TRBV5-1 to TRBJ1-4; possibly TRBD1 for D (6 bases). The germline CDR1 and CDR2 sequences are SGHRS and YFSETQ. This CDR3 is 14 amino acids long. V lost 2 bases and J 5 bases, leaving 10 bases between the germline ends.

The chain employs TRBV18 and TRBJ2-3; no clear D. Deletions cut 3 bases from V and 5 bases from J, with 9 bases between. CDR1 KGHSH and CDR2 LQKENI come from the germline V gene. This CDR3 has 13 residues. The CDR3 is CASSPLLGDTQYF. Here the CDR3 DNA reads TGTGCCAGCTCACCCTTGTTGGGAGATACGCAGTATTTT.

This clone was seen a few times. The chain recombines TRBV2 with TRBJ1-4, with TRBD1 as a possible D gene (6 bases). CDR3 length: 18 residues. In germline, CDR1 is SNHLY, CDR2 FYNNEI. V gave up 5 bases and J gave up 1 base, with 20 bases separating them. This CDR3 is CASSQGGGLQGTNEKLFF. In DNA form, the CDR3 reads TGTGCCAGCAGTCAAGGGGGGGGACTTCAAGGAACTAATGAAAAACTGTTTTTT.

The chain has TRBV9 and TRBJ1-6; possibly TRBD1 for D (6 bases). The CDR3 has 13 residues. Deletions cut 3 bases from V and 9 bases from J, with 10 bases between. CDR1 and CDR2 (germline): SGDLS, YYNGEE. As DNA, the CDR3 is TGTGCCAGCAGCGCCGGAGGGGGTTCACCCCTCCACTTT. It specifies CASSAGGGSPLHF.

The chain is built from TRBV7-9 and TRBJ1-3, with D unresolved. The germline gives CDR1 SEHNR, CDR2 FQNEAQ (reference sequence). This CDR3 has 15 residues. Trimming took off 5 bases at V and 9 bases at J, with 20 bases between the two ends. CDR3 amino acids: CASSPQSESRATIYF. CDR3 coding DNA: TGTGCCAGCAGCCCACAGAGCGAGTCCAGAGCCACCATATATTTT.

V gene TRBV27 combines with J gene TRBJ2-7; a possible D gene is TRBD1 (6 bases). The CDR3 runs to 14 residues. Trimming took off 4 bases at V and 2 bases at J, with 12 bases between the two ends. Germline-derived CDR1 and CDR2 are MNHEY and SMNVEV (reference sequence). The CDR3 DNA sequence: TGTGCCAGCAGTTGGACAGCCGAGACCTACGAGCAGTACTTC. It specifies CASSWTAETYEQYF.

The rearrangement links TRBV28 to TRBJ1-2; D remains unclear. Per the germline V gene, CDR1 is MDHEN and CDR2 is SYDVKM. The germline V and J ends were trimmed by 2 bases and 4 bases, with 20 bases remaining between them. The CDR3 spans 17 residues. The CDR3 DNA reads as TGTGCCAGCAGTTTAGGCCTTGGGTATGGTCTCTTCTATGGCTACACCTTC. Protein sequence: CASSLGLGYGLFYGYTF.

A single count supports this clone. The chain combines TRBV19 with TRBJ2-5, with 8 bases lining up with TRBD2. Trimming took 3 bases from V and 5 from J; bases not matched to a gene: 5. In germline, CDR1 is LNHDA, CDR2 SQIVND (reference sequence). The CDR3 contains 14 residues. CDR3 DNA: TGTGCCAGTAGTATTGGGACGGGAGGGGAGACCCAGTACTTC. This sequence encodes CASSIGTGGETQYF.

This sequence joins TRBV28 and TRBJ2-3; no firm D call. The V and J ends lost 3 bases and 9 bases respectively, with 13 bases between them. The CDR3 has 13 residues. The germline V gene has CDR1 MDHEN and CDR2 SYDVKM. CDR3 in amino acids: CASSFEGPGTQYF. In DNA form, the CDR3 reads TGTGCCAGCAGTTTTGAAGGGCCTGGGACGCAGTATTTT.

The CDR3 DNA sequence: TGTGCCAGCAGCCGAGGTACTACTGAAGCTTTCTTT. This gives the protein CASSRGTTEAFF. V gene TRBV3-1 (or the pseudogene TRBV3-2) combines with J gene TRBJ1-1; D unclear. CDR1 and CDR2 (germline): LGHDT, YNNKEL (reference sequence). The CDR3 has 12 amino acids. Trimming left V 4 bases short and J 5 bases short, with 8 bases between.

The chain is built from TRBV2 and TRBJ1-6; D remains unclear. Germline assignment: CDR1 SNHLY and CDR2 FYNNEI. There are 13 residues in the CDR3. With 3 bases removed from V and 7 bases from J, the gap between germline ends came to 7 bases. This CDR3 reads CASSDSLNSPLHF. The CDR3 DNA reads TGTGCCAGCAGTGACAGTTTGAATTCACCCCTCCACTTT.

CDR3 sequence reads: CASSVNAGQMNEQYF. The CDR3 DNA is TGCGCCAGCAGCGTCAACGCGGGACAGATGAACGAGCAGTACTTC. This chain joins TRBV5-1 and TRBJ2-7, with a tentative D call TRBD1 (7 bases). The CDR3 totals 15 residues. V was cut by 4 bases and J by 5 bases, with 19 bases left in between. The germline gives CDR1 SGHRS, CDR2 YFSETQ.

The chain carries TRBV14 and TRBJ1-4; D possibly corresponds to TRBD1 (5 bases). V was clipped by 0 bases and J by 7 bases, with 15 bases between them. CDR3 length equals 16 residues. CDR1 and CDR2 (germline): SGHDN, FVKESK. CDR3 loop: CASSQEGGLNSEKLFF. DNA of the CDR3: TGTGCCAGCAGCCAAGAGGGGGGACTGAATAGTGAAAAACTGTTTTTT.

The gene calls are TRBV5-6 and TRBJ2-2; 11 bases match TRBD1. The V gene end was trimmed by 4 bases and the J gene end by 5 bases; junction bases not matched to a gene: 10. This CDR3 has 17 residues. The germline V gene encodes CDR1 SGHDT and CDR2 YYEEEE. The CDR3 protein is CASSAGGTGGRTGELFF. CDR3 in DNA: TGTGCCAGCAGCGCCGGAGGGACAGGGGGACGAACCGGGGAGCTGTTTTTT.

The chain is built from TRBV27 and TRBJ2-3, with TRBD2 matching over 13 bases. This CDR3 region has 16 residues. V lost 2 bases and J lost 4; bases outside the gene matches: 3. The germline V gene encodes CDR1 MNHEY and CDR2 SMNVEV (reference sequence). The CDR3, as DNA: TGTGCCAGCAGTTTACTACTAGCGGGAGGGGCAGATACGCAGTATTTT. Its translation: CASSLLLAGGADTQYF.

The chain has TRBV5-6 and TRBJ1-2; D gene ambiguous. V was shortened by 3 bases and J by 8 bases, with 14 bases between the two germline ends. The germline gives CDR1 SGHDT, CDR2 YYEEEE. The CDR3 extends over 13 amino acids. CDR3 in DNA: TGTGCCAGCAGCTACCCCACAGTGGTAGGCTACACCTTC. The encoded protein is CASSYPTVVGYTF. The entire variable domain, with the rest obtained from reference TRBV5-6 and TRBJ1-2, is as follows: DAGVTQSPTHLIKTRGQQVTLRCSPKSGHDTVSWYQQALGQGPQFIFQYYEEEERQRGNFPDRFSGHQFPNYSSELNVNALLLGDSALYLCASSYPTVVGYTFGSGTRLTVV.

This chain joins TRBV6-5 and TRBJ1-1; D is perhaps TRBD1 (5 bases). Per the germline V gene, CDR1 is MNHEY and CDR2 is SVGAGI. The CDR3 length is 13 residues. V lost 5 bases and J lost 8, with 15 bases in between. In nucleotides, the CDR3 is TGTGCCAGCAGTCTTCAGGGTGGGGACGAAGCTTTCTTT. Its protein product is CASSLQGGDEAFF.